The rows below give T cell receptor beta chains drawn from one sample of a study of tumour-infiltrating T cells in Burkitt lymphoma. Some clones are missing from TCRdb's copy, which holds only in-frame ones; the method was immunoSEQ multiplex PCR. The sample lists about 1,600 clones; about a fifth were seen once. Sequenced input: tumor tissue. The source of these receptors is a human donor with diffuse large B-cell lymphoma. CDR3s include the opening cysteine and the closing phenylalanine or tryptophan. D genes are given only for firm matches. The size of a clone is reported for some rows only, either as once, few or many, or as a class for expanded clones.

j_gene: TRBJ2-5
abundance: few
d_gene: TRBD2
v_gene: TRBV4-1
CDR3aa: CASSQDLAAETQYF
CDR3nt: TGCGCCAGCAGCCAAGATCTAGCGGCAGAGACCCAGTACTTC

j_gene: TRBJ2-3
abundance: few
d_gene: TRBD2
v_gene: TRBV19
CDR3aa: CASSTWRGRTDTQYF
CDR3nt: TGTGCCAGTAGTACGTGGCGCGGGAGAACAGATACGCAGTATTTT

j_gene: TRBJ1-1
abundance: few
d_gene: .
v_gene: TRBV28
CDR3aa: CASSLPPEYMNTEAFF
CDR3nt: TGTGCCAGCAGTTTACCCCCGGAATATATGAACACTGAAGCTTTCTTT

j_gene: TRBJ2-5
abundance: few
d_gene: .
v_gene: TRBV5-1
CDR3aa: CASSLAVGGAETQYF
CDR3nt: TGCGCCAGCAGCTTGGCCGTCGGGGGAGCAGAGACCCAGTACTTC

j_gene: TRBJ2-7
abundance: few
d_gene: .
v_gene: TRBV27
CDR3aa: CASSSLSGLKGGEQYF
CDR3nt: TGTGCCAGCAGTTCTCTATCCGGCCTCAAAGGGGGCGAGCAGTACTTC

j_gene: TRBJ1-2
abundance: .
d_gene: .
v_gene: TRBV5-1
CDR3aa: CASSPAQNYGYTF
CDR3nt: TGCGCCAGCAGCCCCGCACAGAACTATGGCTACACCTTC

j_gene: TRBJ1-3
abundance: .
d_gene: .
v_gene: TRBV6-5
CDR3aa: CASSQGFSGNTIYF
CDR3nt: TGTGCCAGCAGCCAGGGCTTCTCTGGAAACACCATATATTTT

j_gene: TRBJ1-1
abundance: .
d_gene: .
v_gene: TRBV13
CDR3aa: CASSPVGTEAFF
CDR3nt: TGTGCCAGCAGCCCGGTTGGCACTGAAGCTTTCTTT

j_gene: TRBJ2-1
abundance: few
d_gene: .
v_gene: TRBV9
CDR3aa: CASSVGPGLFNEQFF
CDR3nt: TGTGCCAGCAGCGTAGGCCCTGGACTTTTCAATGAGCAGTTCTTC

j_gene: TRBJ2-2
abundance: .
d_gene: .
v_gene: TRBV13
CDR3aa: CASSSDGTLFTGELFF
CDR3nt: TGTGCCAGCAGCTCAGACGGGACACTGTTCACCGGGGAGCTGTTTTTT

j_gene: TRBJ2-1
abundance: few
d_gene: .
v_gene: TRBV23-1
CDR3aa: CASSQIDRPAQFF
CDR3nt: TGCGCCAGCAGTCAAATTGACAGGCCAGCGCAGTTCTTC

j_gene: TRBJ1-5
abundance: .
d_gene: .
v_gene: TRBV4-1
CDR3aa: CASSQDPHPMGNQPQHF
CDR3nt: TGCGCCAGCAGCCAAGACCCCCACCCCATGGGGAATCAGCCCCAGCATTTT

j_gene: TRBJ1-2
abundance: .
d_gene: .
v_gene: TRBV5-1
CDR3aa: CASSWDTGTYGYTF
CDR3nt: TGCGCCAGCAGCTGGGATACAGGGACCTATGGCTACACCTTC

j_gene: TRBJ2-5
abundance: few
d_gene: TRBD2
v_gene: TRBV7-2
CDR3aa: CASSLTSGSGETQYF
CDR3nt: TGTGCCAGCAGCTTAACTAGCGGATCAGGAGAGACCCAGTACTTC

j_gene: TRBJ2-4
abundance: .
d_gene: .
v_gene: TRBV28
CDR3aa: CASGPRDLAKNIQYF
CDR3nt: TGTGCCAGCGGGCCCCGGGACCTAGCCAAAAACATTCAGTACTTC

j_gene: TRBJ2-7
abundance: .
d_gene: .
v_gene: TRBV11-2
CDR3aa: CASSLGTVTYEQYF
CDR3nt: TGTGCCAGCAGCTTAGGGACGGTTACCTACGAGCAGTACTTC

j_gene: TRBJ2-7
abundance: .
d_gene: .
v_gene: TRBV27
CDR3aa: CASSLGTAGQFYEQYF
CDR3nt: TGTGCCAGCAGTTTGGGCACCGCGGGTCAATTCTACGAGCAGTACTTC

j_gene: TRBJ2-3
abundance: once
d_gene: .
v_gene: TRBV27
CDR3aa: CASSSIKDLSTDTQYF
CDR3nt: TGTGCCAGCAGTTCGATCAAGGACTTGAGCACAGATACGCAGTATTTT

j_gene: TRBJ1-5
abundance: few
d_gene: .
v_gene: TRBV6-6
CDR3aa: CASSYSPYRDHQPQHF
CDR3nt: TGTGCCAGCAGTTACTCCCCCTACAGGGATCATCAGCCCCAGCATTTT

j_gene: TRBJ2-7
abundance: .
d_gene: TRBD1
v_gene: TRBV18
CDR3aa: CASSPPTRTGAYEQYF
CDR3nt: TGTGCCAGCTCACCTCCCACCCGGACAGGAGCCTACGAGCAGTACTTC

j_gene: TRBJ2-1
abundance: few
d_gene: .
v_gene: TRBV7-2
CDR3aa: CASSPTSEDGFNEQFF
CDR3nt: TGTGCCAGCAGCCCCACATCGGAGGATGGGTTCAATGAGCAGTTCTTC

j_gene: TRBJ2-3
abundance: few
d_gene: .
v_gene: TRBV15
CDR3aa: CATSRVVSRGAKGKDTQYF
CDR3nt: TGTGCCACCAGCAGAGTCGTTAGTAGGGGAGCAAAGGGGAAAGATACGCAGTATTTT